This entry features one T cell receptor (beta chain) sequence. There are 15 residues in the CDR3. Germline V gene sequence: CDR1 MNHEY, CDR2 SVGAGI. Trimming removed 6 bases at V and 2 bases at J, with 14 bases between. The data were obtained in a study of blood T cell repertoires in COVID-19. Sequenced by immunoSEQ multiplex PCR; TCRdb stores in-frame clones only, minus some. The table has 250,000 to 300,000 clones, 80% to 90% seen once; the top ten hold more than 10%. The sequence was collected from a woman in her 30s with COVID-19, enrolled during active disease. This rearrangement joins TRBV6-5 to TRBJ2-1; weak D call: TRBD1 (6 bases). Sequenced: peripheral blood. This CDR3 is CASSLEQGPYNEQFF. CDR3 bases: TGTGCCAGCAGCCTGGAACAGGGCCCCTACAATGAGCAGTTCTTC.